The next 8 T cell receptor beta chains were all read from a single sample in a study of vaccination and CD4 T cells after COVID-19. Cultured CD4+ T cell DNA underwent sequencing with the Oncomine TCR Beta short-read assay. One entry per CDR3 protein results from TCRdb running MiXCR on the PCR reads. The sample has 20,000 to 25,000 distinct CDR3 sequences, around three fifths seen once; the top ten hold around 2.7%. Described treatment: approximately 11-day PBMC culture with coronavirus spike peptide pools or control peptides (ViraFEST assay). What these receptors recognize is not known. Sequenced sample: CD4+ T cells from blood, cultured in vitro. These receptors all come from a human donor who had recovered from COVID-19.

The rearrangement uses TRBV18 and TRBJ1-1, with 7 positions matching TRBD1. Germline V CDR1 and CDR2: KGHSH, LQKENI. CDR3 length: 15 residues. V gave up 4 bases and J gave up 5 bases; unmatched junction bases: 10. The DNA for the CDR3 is TGTGCCAGCTCACGGGAACAGGGGATTAGGACTGAAGCTTTCTTT. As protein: CASSREQGIRTEAFF. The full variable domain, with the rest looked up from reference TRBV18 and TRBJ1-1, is NAGVMQNPRHLVRRRGQEARLRCSPMKGHSHVYWYRQLPEEGLKFMVYLQKENIIDESGMPKERFSAEFPKEGPSILRIQQVVRGDSAAYFCASSREQGIRTEAFFGQGTRLTVV.

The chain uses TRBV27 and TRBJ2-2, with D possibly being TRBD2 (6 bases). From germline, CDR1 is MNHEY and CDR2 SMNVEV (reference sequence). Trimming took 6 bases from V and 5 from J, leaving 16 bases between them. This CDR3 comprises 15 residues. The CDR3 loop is CASRQWGVGTGELFF. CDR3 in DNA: TGTGCCAGCAGGCAGTGGGGGGTGGGGACCGGGGAGCTGTTTTTT.

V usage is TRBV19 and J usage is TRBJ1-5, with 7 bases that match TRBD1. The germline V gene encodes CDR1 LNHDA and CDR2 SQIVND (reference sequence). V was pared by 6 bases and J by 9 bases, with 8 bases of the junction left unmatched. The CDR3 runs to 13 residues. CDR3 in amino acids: CASSRDSLRPQHF. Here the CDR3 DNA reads TGTGCCAGTAGCCGGGACAGCCTGCGGCCCCAGCATTTT. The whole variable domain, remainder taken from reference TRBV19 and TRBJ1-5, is DGGITQSPKYLFRKEGQNVTLSCEQNLNHDAMYWYRQDPGQGLRLIYYSQIVNDFQKGDIAEGYSVSREKKESFPLTVTSAQKNPTAFYLCASSRDSLRPQHFGDGTRLSIL.

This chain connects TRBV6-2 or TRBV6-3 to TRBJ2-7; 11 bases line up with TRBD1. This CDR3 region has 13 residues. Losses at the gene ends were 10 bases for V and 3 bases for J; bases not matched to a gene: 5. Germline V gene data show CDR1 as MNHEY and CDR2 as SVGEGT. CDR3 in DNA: TGTGCCACCATGGGACAGGGGGTCTACGAGCAGTACTTC. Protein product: CATMGQGVYEQYF.

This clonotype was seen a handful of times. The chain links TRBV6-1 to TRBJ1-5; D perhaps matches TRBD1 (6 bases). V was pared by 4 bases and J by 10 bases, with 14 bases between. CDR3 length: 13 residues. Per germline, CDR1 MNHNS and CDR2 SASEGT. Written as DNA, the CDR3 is TGTGCCAGCAGTGCAGGGGCTCGTTATCCCCAGCATTTT. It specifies CASSAGARYPQHF.

CDR3 nucleotides: TGCAGTGCTAGGGTCAGGGACAACGCTGAAGCTTTCTTT. Translated, it gives CSARVRDNAEAFF. The chain recombines TRBV20-1 with TRBJ1-1; TRBD1 is a possible D gene (6 bases). CDR3 length: 13 amino acids. V dropped 3 bases and J dropped 6 bases, with 14 bases sitting between them. Per the germline V gene, CDR1 is DFQATT and CDR2 is SNEGSKA (reference sequence).

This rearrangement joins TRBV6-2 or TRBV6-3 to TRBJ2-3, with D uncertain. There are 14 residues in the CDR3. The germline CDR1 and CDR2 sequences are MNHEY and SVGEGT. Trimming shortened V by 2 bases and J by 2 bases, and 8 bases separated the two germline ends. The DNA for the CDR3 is TGTGCCAGCAGTTACGGACCGAACACAGATACGCAGTATTTT. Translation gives CASSYGPNTDTQYF.

The CDR3 spells CASSLTGGFHEQYF. CDR3 nucleotide sequence: TGTGCCAGCAGTTTGACAGGGGGCTTCCACGAGCAGTACTTC. The chain links TRBV28 to TRBJ2-7; TRBD1 matches at 10 bases. This CDR3 is 14 amino acids long. Germline assignment: CDR1 MDHEN and CDR2 SYDVKM. The V and J ends lost 3 bases and 5 bases, in that order; junction bases with no gene match: 4.